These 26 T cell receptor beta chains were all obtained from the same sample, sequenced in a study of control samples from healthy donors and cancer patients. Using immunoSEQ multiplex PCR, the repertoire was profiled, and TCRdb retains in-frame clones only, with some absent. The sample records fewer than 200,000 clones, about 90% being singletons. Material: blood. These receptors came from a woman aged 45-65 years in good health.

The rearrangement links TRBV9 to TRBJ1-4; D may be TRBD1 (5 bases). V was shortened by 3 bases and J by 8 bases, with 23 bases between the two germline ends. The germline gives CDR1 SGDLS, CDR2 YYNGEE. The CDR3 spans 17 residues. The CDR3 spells CASSARAPLWGEEKLFF. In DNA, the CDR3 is TGTGCCAGCAGCGCCCGTGCCCCCCTCTGGGGGGAGGAAAAACTGTTTTTT.

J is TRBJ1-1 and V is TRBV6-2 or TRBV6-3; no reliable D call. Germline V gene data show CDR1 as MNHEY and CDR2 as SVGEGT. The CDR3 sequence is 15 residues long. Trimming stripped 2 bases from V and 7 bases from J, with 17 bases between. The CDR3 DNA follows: TGTGCCAGCAGTTACGACTCCCGGGCCGGAGTTGAAGCTTTCTTT. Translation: CASSYDSRAGVEAFF.

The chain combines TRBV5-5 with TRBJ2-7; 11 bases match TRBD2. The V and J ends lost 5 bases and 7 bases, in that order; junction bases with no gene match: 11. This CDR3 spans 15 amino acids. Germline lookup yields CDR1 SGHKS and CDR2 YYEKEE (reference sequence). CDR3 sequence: CASSLLAGVLVEQYF. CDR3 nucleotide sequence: TGTGCCAGCAGTTTACTAGCGGGGGTGCTGGTGGAGCAGTACTTC. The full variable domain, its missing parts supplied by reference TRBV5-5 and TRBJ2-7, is DAGVTQSPTHLIKTRGQQVTLRCSPISGHKSVSWYQQVLGQGPQFIFQYYEKEERGRGNFPDRFSARQFPNYSSELNVNALLLGDSALYLCASSLLAGVLVEQYFGPGTRLTVT.

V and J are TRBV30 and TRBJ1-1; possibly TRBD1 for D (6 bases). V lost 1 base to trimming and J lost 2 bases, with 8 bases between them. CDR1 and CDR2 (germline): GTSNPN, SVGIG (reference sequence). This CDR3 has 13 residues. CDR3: CAWSEQGNTEAFF. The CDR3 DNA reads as TGTGCCTGGAGTGAACAGGGAAACACTGAAGCTTTCTTT.

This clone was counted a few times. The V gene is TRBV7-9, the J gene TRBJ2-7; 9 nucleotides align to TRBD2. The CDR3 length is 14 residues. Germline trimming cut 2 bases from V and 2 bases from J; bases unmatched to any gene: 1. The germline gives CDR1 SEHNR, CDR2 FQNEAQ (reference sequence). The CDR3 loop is CASSLSSGAYEQYF. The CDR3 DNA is TGTGCCAGCAGCTTATCTAGCGGGGCCTACGAGCAGTACTTC.

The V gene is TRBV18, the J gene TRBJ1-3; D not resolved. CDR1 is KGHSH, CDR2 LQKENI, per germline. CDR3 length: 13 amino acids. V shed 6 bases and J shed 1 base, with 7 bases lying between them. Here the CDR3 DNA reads TGTGCCAGCTCCTCAGGATCTGGAAACACCATATATTTT. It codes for CASSSGSGNTIYF.

CDR3 bases: TGTGCCAGCAGCTTAGGGTCCGTCAGCACAGATACGCAGTATTTT. Translating gives CASSLGSVSTDTQYF. This sequence joins TRBV7-7 and TRBJ2-3; D is undetermined. The V and J ends lost 1 base and 0 bases respectively, with 8 bases between them. The CDR3 is made up of 15 amino acids. Germline CDR1 is SSHAT and CDR2 is FNYEAQ (reference sequence).

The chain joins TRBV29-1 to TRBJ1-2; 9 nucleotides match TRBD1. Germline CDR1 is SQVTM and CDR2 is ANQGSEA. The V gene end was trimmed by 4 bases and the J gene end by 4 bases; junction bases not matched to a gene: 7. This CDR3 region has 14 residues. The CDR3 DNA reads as TGCAGCGTTGGGGACAGGGAGTCTTCCTATGGCTACACCTTC. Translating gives CSVGDRESSYGYTF.

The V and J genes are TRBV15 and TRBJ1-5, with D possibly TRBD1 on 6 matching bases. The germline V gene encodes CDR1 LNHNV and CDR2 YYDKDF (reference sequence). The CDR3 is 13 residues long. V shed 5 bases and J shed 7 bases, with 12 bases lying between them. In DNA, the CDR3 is TGTGCCACCAGCGGCAGGGGTTGGCAGCCCCAGCATTTT. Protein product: CATSGRGWQPQHF.

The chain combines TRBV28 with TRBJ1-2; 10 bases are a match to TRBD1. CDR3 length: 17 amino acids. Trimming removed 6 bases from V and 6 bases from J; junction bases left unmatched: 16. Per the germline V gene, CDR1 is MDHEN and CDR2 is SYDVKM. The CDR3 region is CASSSAGQGIGEDGYTF. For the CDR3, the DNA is TGTGCCAGCAGCTCCGCGGGACAGGGGATCGGAGAAGATGGCTACACCTTC.

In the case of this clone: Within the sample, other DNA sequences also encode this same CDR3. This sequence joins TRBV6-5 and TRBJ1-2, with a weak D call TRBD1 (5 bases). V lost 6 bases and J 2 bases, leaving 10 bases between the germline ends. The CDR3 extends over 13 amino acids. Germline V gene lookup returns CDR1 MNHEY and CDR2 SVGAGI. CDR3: CASRSTGNYGYTF. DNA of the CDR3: TGTGCCAGCAGAAGTACAGGCAACTATGGCTACACCTTC.

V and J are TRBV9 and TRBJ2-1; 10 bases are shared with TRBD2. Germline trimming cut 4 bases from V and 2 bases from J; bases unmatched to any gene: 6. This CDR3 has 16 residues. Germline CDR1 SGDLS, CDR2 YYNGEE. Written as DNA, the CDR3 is TGTGCCAGCAGCCCCCGGCTAGCGGGGGCCTACAATGAGCAGTTCTTC. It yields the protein CASSPRLAGAYNEQFF.

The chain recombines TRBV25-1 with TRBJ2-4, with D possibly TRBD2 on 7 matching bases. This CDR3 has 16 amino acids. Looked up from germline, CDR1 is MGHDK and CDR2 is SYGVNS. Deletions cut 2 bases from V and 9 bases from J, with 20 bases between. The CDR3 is CASSEVGGLAKAIQYF. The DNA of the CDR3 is TGTGCCAGCAGTGAAGTGGGGGGGCTAGCGAAGGCCATTCAGTACTTC.

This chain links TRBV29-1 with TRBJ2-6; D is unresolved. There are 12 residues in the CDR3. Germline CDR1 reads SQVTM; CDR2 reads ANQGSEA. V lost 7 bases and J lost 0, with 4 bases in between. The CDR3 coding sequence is TGCAGCGGGAGCTCTGGGGCCAACGTCCTGACTTTC. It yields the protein CSGSSGANVLTF.

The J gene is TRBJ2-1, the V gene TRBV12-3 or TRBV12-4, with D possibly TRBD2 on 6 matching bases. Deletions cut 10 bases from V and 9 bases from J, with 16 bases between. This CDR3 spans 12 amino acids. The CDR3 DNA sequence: TGTGCCACTCACCCCGGGGGAGGTGAGCAGTTCTTC. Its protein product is CATHPGGGEQFF.

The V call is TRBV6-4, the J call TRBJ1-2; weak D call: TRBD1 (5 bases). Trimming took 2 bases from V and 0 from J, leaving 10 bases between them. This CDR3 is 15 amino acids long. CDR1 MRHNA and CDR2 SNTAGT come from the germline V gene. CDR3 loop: CASSDGGGANYGYTF. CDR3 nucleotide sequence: TGTGCCAGCAGTGACGGCGGGGGAGCTAACTATGGCTACACCTTC.

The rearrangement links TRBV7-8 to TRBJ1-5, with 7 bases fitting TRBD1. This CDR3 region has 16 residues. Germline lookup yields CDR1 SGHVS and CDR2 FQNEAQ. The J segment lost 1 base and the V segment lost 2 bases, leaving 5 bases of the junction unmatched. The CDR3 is CASSLIEGASNQPQHF. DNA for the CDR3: TGTGCCAGCAGCTTAATTGAGGGGGCGAGCAATCAGCCCCAGCATTTT.

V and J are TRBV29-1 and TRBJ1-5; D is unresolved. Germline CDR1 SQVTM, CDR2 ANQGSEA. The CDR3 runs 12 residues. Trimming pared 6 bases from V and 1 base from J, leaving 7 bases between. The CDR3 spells CSVVESNQPQHF. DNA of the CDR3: TGCAGCGTCGTCGAAAGCAATCAGCCCCAGCATTTT.

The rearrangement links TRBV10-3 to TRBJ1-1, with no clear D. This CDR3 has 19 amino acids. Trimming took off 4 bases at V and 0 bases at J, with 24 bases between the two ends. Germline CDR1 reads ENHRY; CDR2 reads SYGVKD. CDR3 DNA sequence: TGTGCCATCAGTGCTGGGTTTTCTGGTCGTAGGGAGGTGAACACTGAAGCTTTCTTT. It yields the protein CAISAGFSGRREVNTEAFF.

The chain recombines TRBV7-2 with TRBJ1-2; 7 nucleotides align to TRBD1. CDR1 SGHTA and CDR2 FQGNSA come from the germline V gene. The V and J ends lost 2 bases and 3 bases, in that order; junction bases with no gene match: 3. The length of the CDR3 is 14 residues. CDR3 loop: CASSLSTGDYGYTF. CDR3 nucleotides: TGTGCCAGCAGCTTATCAACAGGGGACTATGGCTACACCTTC.

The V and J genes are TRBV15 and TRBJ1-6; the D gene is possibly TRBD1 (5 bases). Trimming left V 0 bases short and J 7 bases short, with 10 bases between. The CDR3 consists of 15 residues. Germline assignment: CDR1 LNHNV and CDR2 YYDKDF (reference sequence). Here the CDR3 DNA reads TGTGCCACCAGCAGAGATCAGGGCGCGAATTCACCCCTCCACTTT. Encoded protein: CATSRDQGANSPLHF.

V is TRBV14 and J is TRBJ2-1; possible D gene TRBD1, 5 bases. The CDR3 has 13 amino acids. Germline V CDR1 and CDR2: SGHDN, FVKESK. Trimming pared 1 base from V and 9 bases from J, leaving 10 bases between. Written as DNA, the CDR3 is TGTGCCAGCAGCCAAGTAGGGGCTGGTGAGCAGTTCTTC. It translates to CASSQVGAGEQFF.

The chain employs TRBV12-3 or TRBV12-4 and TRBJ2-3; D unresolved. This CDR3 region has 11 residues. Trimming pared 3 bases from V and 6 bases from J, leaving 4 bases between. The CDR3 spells CASSLLDTQYF. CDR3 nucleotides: TGTGCCAGCAGTTTGCTCGATACGCAGTATTTT.

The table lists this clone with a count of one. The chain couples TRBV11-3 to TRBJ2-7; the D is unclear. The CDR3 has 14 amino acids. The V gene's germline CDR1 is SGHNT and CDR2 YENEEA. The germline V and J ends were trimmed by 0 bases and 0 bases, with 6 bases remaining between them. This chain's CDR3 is CASSLEASSYEQYF. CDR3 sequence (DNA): TGTGCCAGCAGCTTAGAGGCGAGCTCCTACGAGCAGTACTTC.

The DNA for the CDR3 is TGTGCCAGCTCACCACAGAATAGCGGGGCCTCGAGGCAGTTCTTC. Protein: CASSPQNSGASRQFF. The chain recombines TRBV18 with TRBJ2-1, with 8 bases fitting TRBD2. The CDR3 consists of 15 residues. The V and J ends lost 1 base and 12 bases, in that order; junction bases with no gene match: 11. The germline CDR1 and CDR2 sequences are KGHSH and LQKENI.

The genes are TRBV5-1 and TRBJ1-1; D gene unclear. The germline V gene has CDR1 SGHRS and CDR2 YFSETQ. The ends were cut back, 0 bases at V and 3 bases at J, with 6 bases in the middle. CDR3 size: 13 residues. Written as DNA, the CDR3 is TGCGCCAGCAGCTTGGATCCGGACACTGAAGCTTTCTTT. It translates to CASSLDPDTEAFF. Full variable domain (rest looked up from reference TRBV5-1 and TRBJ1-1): KAGVTQTPRYLIKTRGQQVTLSCSPISGHRSVSWYQQTPGQGLQFLFEYFSETQRNKGNFPGRFSGRQFSNSRSEMNVSTLELGDSALYLCASSLDPDTEAFFGQGTRLTVV.